The text below deals with one TCR beta chain. Its antigen is as yet unknown. Being one base from a much bigger clone, this may be a read error. The sample belongs to a study of T cell repertoires in cytomegalovirus infection. Overall study context: Public TCR beta signatures marked donors with CMV infection and the matching HLA.

The CDR3 contains 14 residues. Germline CDR1 reads MDHEN; CDR2 reads SYDVKM. One entry per CDR3 protein, called by TCRdb with MiXCR from the reads. The table records about 890,000 distinct CDR3 sequences, approximately 30% of them present only once. Notes on the study in general: CMV carriers with the relevant HLA were identified by cumulative public TCR beta family frequency.

The sample consisted of cultured CD8+ T cells from PBMCs, taken from culture after CMV antigen stimulation. The receptor comes from a human donor in good health (CMV status not recorded). Some clones in this sample may be carry-over from other donors' samples. V and J are TRBV28 and TRBJ2-3; the D gene is possibly TRBD1 (6 bases). This chain's CDR3 is CACSSTGLDDTQYF. Here the CDR3 DNA reads TGTGCCTGCAGTTCTACAGGGTTAGACGATACGCAGTATTTT.